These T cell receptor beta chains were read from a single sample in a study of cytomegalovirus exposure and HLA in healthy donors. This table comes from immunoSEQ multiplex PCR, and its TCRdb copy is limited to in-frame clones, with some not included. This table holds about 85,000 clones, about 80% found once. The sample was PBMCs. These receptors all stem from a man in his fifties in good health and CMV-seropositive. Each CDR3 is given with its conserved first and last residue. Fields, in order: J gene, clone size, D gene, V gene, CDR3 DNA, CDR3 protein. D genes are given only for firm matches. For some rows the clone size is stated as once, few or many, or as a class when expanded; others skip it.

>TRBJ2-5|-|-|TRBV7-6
TGTGCCAGCAGTTCCTCTCGTCGGGAGACCCAGTACTTC
CASSSSRRETQYF
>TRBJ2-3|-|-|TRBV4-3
TGCGCCAGCAGCCCCCTTAGAGGTTCTAGCACAGATACGCAGTATTTT
CASSPLRGSSTDTQYF
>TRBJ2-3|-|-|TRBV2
TGTGCCAGCAAAACGACTAGGACCACAGATACGCAGTATTTT
CASKTTRTTDTQYF
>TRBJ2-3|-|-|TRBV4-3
TGCGCCAGCAGGCAGGCGGGGAACACAGATACGCAGTATTTT
CASRQAGNTDTQYF
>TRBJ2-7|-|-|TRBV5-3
TGTGCCAGAAGCTTGGACAGCCCATACCTCTACGAGCAGTACTTC
CARSLDSPYLYEQYF
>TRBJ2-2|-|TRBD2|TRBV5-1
TGCGCCAGCTCAGGGAGGGCGGACACCGGGGAGCTGTTTTTT
CASSGRADTGELFF
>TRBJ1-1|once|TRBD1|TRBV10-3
TGTGCCATCAGTGTAGACAGGGGGCCGGGGAACACTGAAGCTTTCTTT
CAISVDRGPGNTEAFF
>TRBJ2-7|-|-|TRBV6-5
TGTGCCAGCAGTTACGCAACGGAGGCCTACGAGCAGTACTTC
CASSYATEAYEQYF
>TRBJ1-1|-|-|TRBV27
TGTGCCAGCAGTTGGGGCAGGAACACTGAAGCTTTCTTT
CASSWGRNTEAFF
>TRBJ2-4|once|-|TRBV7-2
TGTGCCAGCAGCCCCTGGGACTTCCTAGCCAAAAACAGTCAGTACTTC
CASSPWDFLAKNSQYF
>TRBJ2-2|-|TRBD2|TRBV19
TGTGCCAGTAGTTTTTCTAGCGGGAGGAATGCCATCGGGGAGCTGTTTTTT
CASSFSSGRNAIGELFF
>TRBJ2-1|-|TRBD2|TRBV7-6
TGTGCCAGCAGCACCCCCCAGGAGCGGGAGTATCATGAGCAGTTCTTC
CASSTPQEREYHEQFF
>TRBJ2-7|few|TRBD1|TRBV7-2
TGTGCCAGCAGCCTTGGACAGGGCGACTACGAGCAGTACTTC
CASSLGQGDYEQYF
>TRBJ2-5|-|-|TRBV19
TGTGCCAGTAGTATCGGCGGCGGTCCGCGGGAGACCCAGTACTTC
CASSIGGGPRETQYF
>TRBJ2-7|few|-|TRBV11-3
TGTGCCAGCAGCTTAGTAGGGGGCGAGCAGTACTTC
CASSLVGGEQYF
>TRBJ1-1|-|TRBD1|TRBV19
TGTGCCAGTAGGGATACAGGGGGAAACAGTAACACTGAAGCTTTCTTT
CASRDTGGNSNTEAFF
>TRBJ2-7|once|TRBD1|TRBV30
TGTGCCTGGAGTACCGGGACAGGGGGCTTGTGGGGCGAGCAGTACTTC
CAWSTGTGGLWGEQYF
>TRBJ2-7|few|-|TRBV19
TGTGCCAGTAGCCTGACTGGCGGGGCCTACGAGCAGTACTTC
CASSLTGGAYEQYF
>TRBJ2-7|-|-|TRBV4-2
TGTGCCAGCAGCCAAGGACTAATCCCTTACGAGCAGTACTTC
CASSQGLIPYEQYF
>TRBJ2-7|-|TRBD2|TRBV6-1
TGTGCCAGCAGTGAAAAGGCTAGCGGCGCCTACGAGCAGTACTTC
CASSEKASGAYEQYF
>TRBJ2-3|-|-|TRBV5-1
TGCGCCAGCAGTAGATCTTTCACAGATACGCAGTATTTT
CASSRSFTDTQYF
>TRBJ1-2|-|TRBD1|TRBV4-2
TGTGCCAGCAGCCCCGCAGACCGGGACAGAGGCTACACCTTC
CASSPADRDRGYTF
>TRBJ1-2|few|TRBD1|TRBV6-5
TGTGCCAGCAAGGGGACAGCCAGCTATGGCTACACCTTC
CASKGTASYGYTF
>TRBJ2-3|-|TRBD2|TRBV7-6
TGTGCCAGCAGCTCGACGAGCGGGAGGGACACAGATACGCAGTATTTT
CASSSTSGRDTDTQYF
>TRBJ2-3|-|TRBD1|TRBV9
TGTGCCAGCAGCCCCTGGACAGGGTTGTCTGATACGCAGTATTTT
CASSPWTGLSDTQYF
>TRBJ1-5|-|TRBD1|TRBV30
TGTGCCTGGAGTGTCGACCGACAGGGAGCCCAGCATTTT
CAWSVDRQGAQHF
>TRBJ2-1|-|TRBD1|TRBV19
TGTGCCAGTAGTTACAACAGGGGAGAGCAGTTCTTC
CASSYNRGEQFF
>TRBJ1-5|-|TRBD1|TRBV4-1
TGCGCCAGCAGCCAAGACCCCCCGGGACAGAAGTATCAGCCCCAGCATTTT
CASSQDPPGQKYQPQHF
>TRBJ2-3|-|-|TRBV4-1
TGCGCCAGCAGCCAAGGGGACTTTCGGCCAGATACGCAGTATTTT
CASSQGDFRPDTQYF
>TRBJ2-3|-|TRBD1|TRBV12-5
TGTGCTAGTGGTCTCGGACAGGGCACAGATACGCAGTATTTT
CASGLGQGTDTQYF
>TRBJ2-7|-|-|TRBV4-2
TGTGCCAGCAGCCAAGATTTGGCCGACGGGGACTACGAGCAGTACTTC
CASSQDLADGDYEQYF
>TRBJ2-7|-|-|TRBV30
TGTGCCGGACAAGAGGATTACTACGAGCAGTACTTC
CAGQEDYYEQYF
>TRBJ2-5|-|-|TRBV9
TGTGCCAGCGCCTTTGGCGGGAACCAAGAGACCCAGTACTTC
CASAFGGNQETQYF
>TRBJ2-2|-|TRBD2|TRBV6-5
TGTGCCAGCAGATGGCGGGAGTCCGGGGAGCTGTTTTTT
CASRWRESGELFF
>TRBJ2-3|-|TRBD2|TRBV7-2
TGTGCCAGCAGCTTGGGACTAGCGGAAGATACGCAGTATTTT
CASSLGLAEDTQYF
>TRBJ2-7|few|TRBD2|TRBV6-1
TGTGCCAGCAGTGAAGCTTTGGGACTAGCGGAAATCTCTTACGAGCAGTACTTC
CASSEALGLAEISYEQYF
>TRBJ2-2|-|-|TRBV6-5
TGTGCCAGCAGTTTATTCCTTCAAATGAACACCGGGGAGCTGTTTTTT
CASSLFLQMNTGELFF
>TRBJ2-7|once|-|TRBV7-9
TGTGCCAGCACCGACAAAATTAGCTCCTACGAGCAGTACTTC
CASTDKISSYEQYF
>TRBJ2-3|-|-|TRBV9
TGTGCCAGCAGCGTAGTTGACACCCAGGGAGGTACGCAGTATTTT
CASSVVDTQGGTQYF
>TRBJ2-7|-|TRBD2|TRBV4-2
TGTGCCAGCAGCCAAGAGTCTAGCGGGGACCTCTACGAGCAGTACTTC
CASSQESSGDLYEQYF
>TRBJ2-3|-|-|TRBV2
TGTGCCAGCACCCTTTTTAATACGCAGTATTTT
CASTLFNTQYF
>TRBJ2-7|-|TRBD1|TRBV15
TGTGCCACCAGCAAGGTGGACGGGGGACAGGGCATCCCCTACGAGCAGTACTTC
CATSKVDGGQGIPYEQYF